The entry below gives a single TCR beta chain sequence along with its context. Its antigen is unknown. TCRdb re-called the 5' RACE reads with MiXCR, one entry per CDR3 protein. The sample records some 300,000 distinct CDR3 sequences, about 11% being singletons. This record comes from a study of T cells after yellow fever vaccination. Overall study context: Each low-cell-number fraction was prepared by means of SMART-Seq v4 Ultra Low Input. Points from the study as a whole: A weaker secondary response peaked on day 5, the primary on day 15.

Germline-derived CDR1 and CDR2 are MNHNY and SVGAGI (reference sequence). J lost 1 base, V lost 8 bases, and 10 bases had no gene match. CDR3 size: 16 residues. The receptor was derived from a man younger than 30 who received the YFV17D yellow fever vaccine. This material consisted of CD4+ T cells sorted from PBMCs, taken 45 days after the yellow fever booster vaccination. The chain has TRBV6-6 and TRBJ1-5, with 8 positions matching TRBD1. The chain's CDR3 is CASRTPGQGSNQPQHF. The CDR3, as DNA: TGTGCCAGCCGAACCCCTGGACAGGGAAGCAATCAGCCCCAGCATTTT.